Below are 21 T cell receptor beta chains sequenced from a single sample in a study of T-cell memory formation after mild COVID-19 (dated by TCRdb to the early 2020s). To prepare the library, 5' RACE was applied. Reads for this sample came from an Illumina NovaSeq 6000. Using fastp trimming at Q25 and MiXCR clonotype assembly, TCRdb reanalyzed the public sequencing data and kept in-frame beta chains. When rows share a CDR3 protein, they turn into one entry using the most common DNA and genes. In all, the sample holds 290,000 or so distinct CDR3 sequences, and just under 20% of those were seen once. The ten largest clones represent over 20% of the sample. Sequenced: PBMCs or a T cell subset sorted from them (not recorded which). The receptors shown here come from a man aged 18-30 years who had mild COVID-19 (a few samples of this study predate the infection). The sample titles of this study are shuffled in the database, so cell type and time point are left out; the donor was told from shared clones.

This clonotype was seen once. The chain's CDR3 is CSAVRGQGVSRRNQPQHF. The CDR3 DNA sequence: TGCAGTGCCGTCCGTGGACAGGGTGTTAGTAGGCGCAATCAGCCCCAGCATTTT. The V gene is TRBV20-1, the J gene TRBJ1-5; 8 bases align to TRBD1. This CDR3 is 18 amino acids long. The ends lost 6 bases at V and 2 bases at J; junction bases unmatched: 18. Germline lookup yields CDR1 DFQATT and CDR2 SNEGSKA (reference sequence).

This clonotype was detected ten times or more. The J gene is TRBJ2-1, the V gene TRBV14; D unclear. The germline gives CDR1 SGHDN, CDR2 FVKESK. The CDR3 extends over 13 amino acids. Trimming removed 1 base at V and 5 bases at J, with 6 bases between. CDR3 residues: CASSQVSHNEQFF. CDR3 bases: TGTGCCAGCAGCCAAGTAAGTCACAATGAGCAGTTCTTC.

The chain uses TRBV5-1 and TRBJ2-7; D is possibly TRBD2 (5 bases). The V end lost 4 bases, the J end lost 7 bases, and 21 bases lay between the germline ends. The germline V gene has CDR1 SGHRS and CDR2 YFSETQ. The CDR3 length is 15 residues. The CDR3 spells CASSPFTSRDYEQYF. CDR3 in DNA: TGCGCCAGCAGCCCGTTCACCTCCCGCGACTATGAGCAGTACTTC.

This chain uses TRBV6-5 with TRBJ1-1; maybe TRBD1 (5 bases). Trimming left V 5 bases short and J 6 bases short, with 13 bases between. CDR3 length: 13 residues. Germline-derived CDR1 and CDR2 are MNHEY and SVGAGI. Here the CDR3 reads CASSLMETAEAFF. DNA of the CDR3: TGTGCCAGCAGTCTGATGGAGACAGCTGAAGCTTTCTTT.

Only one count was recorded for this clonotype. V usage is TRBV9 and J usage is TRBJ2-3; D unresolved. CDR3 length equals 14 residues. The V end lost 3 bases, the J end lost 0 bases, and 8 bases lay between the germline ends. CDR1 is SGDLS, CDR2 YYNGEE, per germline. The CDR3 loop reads CASSADPSTDTQYF. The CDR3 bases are TGTGCCAGCAGCGCCGATCCTAGCACAGATACGCAGTATTTT. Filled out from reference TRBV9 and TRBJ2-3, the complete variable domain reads DSGVTQTPKHLITATGQRVTLRCSPRSGDLSVYWYQQSLDQGLQFLIQYYNGEERAKGNILERFSAQQFPDLHSELNLSSLELGDSALYFCASSADPSTDTQYFGPGTRLTVL.

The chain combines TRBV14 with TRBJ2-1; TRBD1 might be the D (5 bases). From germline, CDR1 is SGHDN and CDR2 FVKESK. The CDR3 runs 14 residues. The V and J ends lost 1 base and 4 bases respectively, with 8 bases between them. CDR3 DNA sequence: TGTGCCAGCAGCCAAGTACAGGAGTACAATGAGCAGTTCTTC. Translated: CASSQVQEYNEQFF.

CDR3 coding DNA: TGTGCCAGCAGGTTGGGCTGGTCCTATAATTCACCCCTCCACTTT. The encoded protein is CASRLGWSYNSPLHF. V usage is TRBV6-5 and J usage is TRBJ1-6; the D is unclear. The CDR3 is 15 residues long. Per germline, CDR1 MNHEY and CDR2 SVGAGI. V dropped 6 bases and J dropped 1 base, with 10 bases sitting between them.

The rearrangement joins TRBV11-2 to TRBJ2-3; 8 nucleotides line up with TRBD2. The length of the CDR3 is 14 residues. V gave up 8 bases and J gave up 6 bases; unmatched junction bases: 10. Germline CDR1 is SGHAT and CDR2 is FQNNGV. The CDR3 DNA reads TGTGCCAGCGTACGAACGGGGGGGCGCGATACGCAGTATTTT. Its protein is CASVRTGGRDTQYF. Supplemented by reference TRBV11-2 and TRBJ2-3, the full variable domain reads EAGVAQSPRYKIIEKRQSVAFWCNPISGHATLYWYQQILGQGPKLLIQFQNNGVVDDSQLPKDRFSAERLKGVDSTLKIQPAKLEDSAVYLCASVRTGGRDTQYFGPGTRLTVL.

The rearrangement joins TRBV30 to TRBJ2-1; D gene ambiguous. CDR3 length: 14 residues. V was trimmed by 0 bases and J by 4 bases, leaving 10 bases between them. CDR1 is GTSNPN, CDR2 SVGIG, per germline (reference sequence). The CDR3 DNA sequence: TGTGCCTGGAGTGTATTAGGGCTATACAATGAGCAGTTCTTC. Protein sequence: CAWSVLGLYNEQFF.

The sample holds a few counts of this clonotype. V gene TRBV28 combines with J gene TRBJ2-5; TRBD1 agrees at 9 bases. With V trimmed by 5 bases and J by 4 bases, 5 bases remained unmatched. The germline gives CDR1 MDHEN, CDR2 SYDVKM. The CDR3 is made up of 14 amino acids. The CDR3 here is CASSITGGVETQYF. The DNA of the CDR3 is TGTGCCAGCAGTATAACAGGGGGCGTAGAGACCCAGTACTTC.

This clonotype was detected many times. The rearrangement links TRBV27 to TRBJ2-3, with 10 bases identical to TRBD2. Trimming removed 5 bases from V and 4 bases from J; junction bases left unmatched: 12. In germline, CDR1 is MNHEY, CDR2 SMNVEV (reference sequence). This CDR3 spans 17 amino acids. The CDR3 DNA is TGTGCCAGCAGTACCGGGAGCGGGGGGGCCAGGGCAGATACGCAGTATTTT. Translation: CASSTGSGGARADTQYF.

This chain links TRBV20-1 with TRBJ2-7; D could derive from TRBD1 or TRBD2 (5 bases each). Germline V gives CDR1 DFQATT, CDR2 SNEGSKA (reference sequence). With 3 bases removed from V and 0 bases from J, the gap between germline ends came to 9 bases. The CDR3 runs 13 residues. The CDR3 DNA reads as TGCAGTGCTAGGGCAGGGAGCTCCTACGAGCAGTACGTC. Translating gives CSARAGSSYEQYV.

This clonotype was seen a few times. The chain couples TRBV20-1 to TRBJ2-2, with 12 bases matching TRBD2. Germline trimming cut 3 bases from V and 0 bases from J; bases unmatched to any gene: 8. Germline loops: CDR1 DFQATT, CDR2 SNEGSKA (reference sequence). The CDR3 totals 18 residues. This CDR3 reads CSASGASGGAANTGELFF. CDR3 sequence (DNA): TGCAGTGCTAGTGGGGCTAGCGGGGGGGCAGCGAACACCGGGGAGCTGTTTTTT.

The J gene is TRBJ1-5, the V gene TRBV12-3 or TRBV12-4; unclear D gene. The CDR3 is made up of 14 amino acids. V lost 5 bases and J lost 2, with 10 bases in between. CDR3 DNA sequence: TGTGCCAGCAGTGACACAGCAGGCAATCAGCCCCAGCATTTT. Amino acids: CASSDTAGNQPQHF.

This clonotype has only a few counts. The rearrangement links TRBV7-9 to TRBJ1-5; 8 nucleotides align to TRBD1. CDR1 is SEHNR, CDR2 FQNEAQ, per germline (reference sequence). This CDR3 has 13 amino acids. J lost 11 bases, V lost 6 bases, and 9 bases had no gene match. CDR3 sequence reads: CASSPGGTKAQHF. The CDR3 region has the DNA TGTGCCAGCAGTCCAGGGGGCACAAAGGCCCAGCATTTT.

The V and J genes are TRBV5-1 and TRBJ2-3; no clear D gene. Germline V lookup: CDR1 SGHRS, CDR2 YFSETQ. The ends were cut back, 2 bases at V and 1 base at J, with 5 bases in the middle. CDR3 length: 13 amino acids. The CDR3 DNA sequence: TGCGCCAGCAGCTTTCGACGCACAGATACGCAGTATTTT. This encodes CASSFRRTDTQYF.

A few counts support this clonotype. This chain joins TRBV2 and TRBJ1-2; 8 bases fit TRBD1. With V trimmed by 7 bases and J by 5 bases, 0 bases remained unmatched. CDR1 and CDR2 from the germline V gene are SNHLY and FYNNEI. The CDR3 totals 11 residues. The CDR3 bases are TGTGCCAGCAACAGGGGGTATGGCTACACCTTC. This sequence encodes CASNRGYGYTF.

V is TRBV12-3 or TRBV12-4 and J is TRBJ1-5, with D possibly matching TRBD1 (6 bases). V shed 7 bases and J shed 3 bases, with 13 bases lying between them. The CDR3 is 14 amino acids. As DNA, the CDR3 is TGTGCCAGCAATCTACAGGGTTTCAATCAGCCCCAGCATTTT. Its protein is CASNLQGFNQPQHF.

In DNA, the CDR3 is TGTGCCAGGGGGGTGACTAGCGGCCCGAACACCGGGGAGCTGTTTTTT. Amino acid sequence: CARGVTSGPNTGELFF. The chain has TRBV2 and TRBJ2-2, with 9 bases that match TRBD2. CDR1 and CDR2 from the germline V gene are SNHLY and FYNNEI. This CDR3 comprises 16 residues. Unmatched junction bases numbered 8, after V lost 9 bases and J lost 0 bases.

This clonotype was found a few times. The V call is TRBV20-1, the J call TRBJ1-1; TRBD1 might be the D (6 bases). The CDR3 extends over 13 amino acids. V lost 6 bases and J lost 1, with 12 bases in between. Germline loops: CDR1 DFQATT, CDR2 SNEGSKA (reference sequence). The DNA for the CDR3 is TGCAGTGCCGTGGACAGCCGGAACACTGAAGCTTTCTTT. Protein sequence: CSAVDSRNTEAFF.

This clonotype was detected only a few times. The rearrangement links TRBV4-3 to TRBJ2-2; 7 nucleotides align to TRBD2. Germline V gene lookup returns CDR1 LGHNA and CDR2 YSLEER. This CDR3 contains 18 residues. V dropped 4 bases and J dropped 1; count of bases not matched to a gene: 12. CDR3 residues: CASSRLPPAGVNTGELFF. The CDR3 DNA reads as TGCGCCAGCAGCCGCCTCCCGCCGGCGGGGGTGAACACCGGGGAGCTGTTTTTT.